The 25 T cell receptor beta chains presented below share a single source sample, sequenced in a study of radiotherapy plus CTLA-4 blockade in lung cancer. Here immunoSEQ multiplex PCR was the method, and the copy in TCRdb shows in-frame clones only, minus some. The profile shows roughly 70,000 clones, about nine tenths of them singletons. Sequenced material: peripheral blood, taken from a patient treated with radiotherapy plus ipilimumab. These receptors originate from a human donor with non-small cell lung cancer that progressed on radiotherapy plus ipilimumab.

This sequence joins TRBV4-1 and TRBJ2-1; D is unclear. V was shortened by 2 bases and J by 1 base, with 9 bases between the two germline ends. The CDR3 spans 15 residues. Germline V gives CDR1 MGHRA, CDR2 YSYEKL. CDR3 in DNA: TGCGCCAGCAGCCAACTAGATGTTTCCTACAATGAGCAGTTCTTC. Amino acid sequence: CASSQLDVSYNEQFF.

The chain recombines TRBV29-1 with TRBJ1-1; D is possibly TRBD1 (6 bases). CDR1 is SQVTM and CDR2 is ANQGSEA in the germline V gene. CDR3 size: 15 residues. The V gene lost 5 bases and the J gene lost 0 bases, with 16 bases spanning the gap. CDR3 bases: TGCAGCGTTCAGGGGACAAGGAATTTGAACACTGAAGCTTTCTTT. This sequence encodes CSVQGTRNLNTEAFF.

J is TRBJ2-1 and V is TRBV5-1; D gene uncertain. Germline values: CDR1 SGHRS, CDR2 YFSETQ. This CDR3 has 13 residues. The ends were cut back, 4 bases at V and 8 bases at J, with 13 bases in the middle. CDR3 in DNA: TGCGCCAGCAGCCCCGAAGGCGTGGATGAGCAGTTCTTC. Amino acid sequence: CASSPEGVDEQFF.

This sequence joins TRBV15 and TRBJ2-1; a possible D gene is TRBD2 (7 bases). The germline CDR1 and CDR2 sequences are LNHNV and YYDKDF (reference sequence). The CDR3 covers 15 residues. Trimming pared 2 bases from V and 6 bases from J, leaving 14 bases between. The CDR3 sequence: CATSRQGRGTNEQFF. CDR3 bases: TGTGCCACCAGCAGACAGGGGAGGGGGACCAATGAGCAGTTCTTC.

The DNA of the CDR3 is TGTGCCAGCAGCTTAGTTTACATTCAGTACTTC. It specifies CASSLVYIQYF. This chain links TRBV7-2 with TRBJ2-4, with no clear D. Germline CDR1 and CDR2: SGHTA and FQGNSA. The CDR3 is 11 residues long. The V gene lost 1 base and the J gene lost 8 bases, with 3 bases spanning the gap. The variable domain in full, completed from reference TRBV7-2 and TRBJ2-4, reads GAGVSQSPSNKVTEKGKDVELRCDPISGHTALYWYRQSLGQGLEFLIYFQGNSAPDKSGLPSDRFSAERTGGSVSTLTIQRTQQEDSAVYLCASSLVYIQYFGAGTRLSVL.

The CDR3 sequence is CASSFGTVDTGELFF. For the CDR3, the DNA is TGTGCCAGCAGCTTCGGGACCGTGGACACCGGGGAGCTGTTTTTT. V is TRBV7-3 and J is TRBJ2-2; D may correspond to TRBD1 or TRBD2 (5 bases each). CDR1 SGHTA and CDR2 FQGTGA come from the germline V gene. This CDR3 has 15 residues. V lost 3 bases, J lost 3 bases, and 11 bases lay in between.

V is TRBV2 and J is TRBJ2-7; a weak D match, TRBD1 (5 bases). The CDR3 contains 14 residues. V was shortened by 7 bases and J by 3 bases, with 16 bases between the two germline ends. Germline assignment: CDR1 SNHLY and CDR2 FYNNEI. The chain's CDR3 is CASKPRGSHYEQYF. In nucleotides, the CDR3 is TGTGCCAGCAAGCCAAGGGGATCACACTACGAGCAGTACTTC.

The CDR3: CASRRTATNEKLFF. CDR3 bases: TGTGCCAGCAGGAGGACTGCAACTAATGAAAAACTGTTTTTT. The chain recombines TRBV6-5 with TRBJ1-4; D is ambiguous. Germline V lookup: CDR1 MNHEY, CDR2 SVGAGI. V lost 6 bases, J lost 0 bases, and 8 bases lay in between. The CDR3 runs 14 residues.

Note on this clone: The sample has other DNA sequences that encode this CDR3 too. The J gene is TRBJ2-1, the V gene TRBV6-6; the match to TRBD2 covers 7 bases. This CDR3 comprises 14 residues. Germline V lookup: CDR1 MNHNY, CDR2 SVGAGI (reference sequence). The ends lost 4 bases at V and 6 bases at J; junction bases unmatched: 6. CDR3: CASSWEGGLNEQFF. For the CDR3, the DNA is TGTGCCAGCAGTTGGGAGGGAGGGCTCAATGAGCAGTTCTTC.

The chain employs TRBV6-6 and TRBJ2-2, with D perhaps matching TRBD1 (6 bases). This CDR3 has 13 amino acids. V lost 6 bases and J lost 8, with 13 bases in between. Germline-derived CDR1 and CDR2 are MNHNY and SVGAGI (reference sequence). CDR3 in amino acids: CASRSYRVGELFF. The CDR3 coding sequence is TGTGCCAGCAGAAGTTACAGGGTGGGGGAGCTGTTTTTT.

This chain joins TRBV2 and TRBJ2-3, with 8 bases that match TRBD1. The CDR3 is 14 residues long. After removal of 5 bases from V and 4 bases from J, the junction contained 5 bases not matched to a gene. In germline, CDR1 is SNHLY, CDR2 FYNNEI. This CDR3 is CASSIRTGPDTQYF. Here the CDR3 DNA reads TGTGCCAGCAGTATAAGGACAGGGCCAGATACGCAGTATTTT.

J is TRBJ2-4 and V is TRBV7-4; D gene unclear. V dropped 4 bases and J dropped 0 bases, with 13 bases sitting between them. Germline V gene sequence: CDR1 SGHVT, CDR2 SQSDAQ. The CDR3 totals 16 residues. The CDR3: CASSSVQSLAKNIQYF. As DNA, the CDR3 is TGTGCCAGCAGCTCCGTACAGTCCCTAGCCAAAAACATTCAGTACTTC.

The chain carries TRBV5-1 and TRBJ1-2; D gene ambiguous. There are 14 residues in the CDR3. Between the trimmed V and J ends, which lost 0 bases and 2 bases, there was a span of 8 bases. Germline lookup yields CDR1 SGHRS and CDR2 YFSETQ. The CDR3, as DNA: TGCGCCAGCAGCTTGGCGGATTTCAACTATGGCTACACCTTC. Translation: CASSLADFNYGYTF. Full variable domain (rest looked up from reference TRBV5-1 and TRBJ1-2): KAGVTQTPRYLIKTRGQQVTLSCSPISGHRSVSWYQQTPGQGLQFLFEYFSETQRNKGNFPGRFSGRQFSNSRSEMNVSTLELGDSALYLCASSLADFNYGYTFGSGTRLTVV.

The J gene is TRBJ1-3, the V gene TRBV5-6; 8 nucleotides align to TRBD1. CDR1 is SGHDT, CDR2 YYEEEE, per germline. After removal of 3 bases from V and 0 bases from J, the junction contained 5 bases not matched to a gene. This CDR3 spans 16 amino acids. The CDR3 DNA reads TGTGCCAGCAGCTGGGGGACAGGCCTCTCTGGAAACACCATATATTTT. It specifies CASSWGTGLSGNTIYF.

The CDR3 region is CASSFLPSGVNNEQFF. The CDR3 bases are TGTGCCAGCAGTTTTCTCCCTAGCGGGGTTAACAATGAGCAGTTCTTC. The rearrangement uses TRBV28 and TRBJ2-1; 9 bases agree with TRBD2. From germline, CDR1 is MDHEN and CDR2 SYDVKM. This CDR3 is built from 16 residues. V shed 3 bases, J shed 5 bases, and the junction held 8 bases outside the gene matches. The full variable domain, rest sourced from reference TRBV28 and TRBJ2-1, is DVKVTQSSRYLVKRTGEKVFLECVQDMDHENMFWYRQDPGLGLRLIYFSYDVKMKEKGDIPEGYSVSREKKERFSLILESASTNQTSMYLCASSFLPSGVNNEQFFGPGTRLTVL.

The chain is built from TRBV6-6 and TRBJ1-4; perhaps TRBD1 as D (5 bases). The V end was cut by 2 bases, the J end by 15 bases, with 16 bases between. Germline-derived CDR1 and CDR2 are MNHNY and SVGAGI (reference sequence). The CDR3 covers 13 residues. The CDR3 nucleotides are TGTGCCAGCAGTTACCAACCGCTATCAGGGATGTTTTTT. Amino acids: CASSYQPLSGMFF.

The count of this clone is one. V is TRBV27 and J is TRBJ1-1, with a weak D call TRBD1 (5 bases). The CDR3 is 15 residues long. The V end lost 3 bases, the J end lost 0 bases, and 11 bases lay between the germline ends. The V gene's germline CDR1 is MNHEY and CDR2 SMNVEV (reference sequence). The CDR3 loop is CASSFEGDLNTEAFF. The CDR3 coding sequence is TGTGCCAGCAGTTTCGAAGGGGACTTGAACACTGAAGCTTTCTTT.

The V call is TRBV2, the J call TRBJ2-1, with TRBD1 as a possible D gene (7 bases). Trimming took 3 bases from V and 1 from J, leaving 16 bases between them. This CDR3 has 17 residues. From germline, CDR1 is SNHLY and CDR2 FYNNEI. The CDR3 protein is CASSDGRGVGSYNEQFF. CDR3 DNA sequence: TGTGCCAGCAGTGACGGCAGGGGGGTAGGGTCCTACAATGAGCAGTTCTTC. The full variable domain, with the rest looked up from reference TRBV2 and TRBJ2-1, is EPEVTQTPSHQVTQMGQEVILRCVPISNHLYFYWYRQILGQKVEFLVSFYNNEISEKSEIFDDQFSVERPDGSNFTLKIRSTKLEDSAMYFCASSDGRGVGSYNEQFFGPGTRLTVL.

CDR3 in amino acids: CASSQERERAETQYF. CDR3 bases: TGTGCCAGCAGCCAAGAGCGGGAGAGGGCAGAGACCCAGTACTTC. This chain connects TRBV4-2 to TRBJ2-5, with 7 bases aligning to TRBD2. The CDR3 has 15 amino acids. CDR1 LGHNA and CDR2 YNFKEQ come from the germline V gene. V was clipped by 0 bases and J by 4 bases; unmatched bases: 5.

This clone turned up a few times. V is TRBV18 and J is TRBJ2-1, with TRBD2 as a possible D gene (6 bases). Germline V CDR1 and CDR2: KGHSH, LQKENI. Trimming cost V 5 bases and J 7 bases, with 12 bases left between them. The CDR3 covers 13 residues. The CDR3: CASSSGVFNEQFF. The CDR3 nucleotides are TGTGCCAGCTCATCGGGAGTTTTTAATGAGCAGTTCTTC. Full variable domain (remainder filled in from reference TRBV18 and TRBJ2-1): NAGVMQNPRHLVRRRGQEARLRCSPMKGHSHVYWYRQLPEEGLKFMVYLQKENIIDESGMPKERFSAEFPKEGPSILRIQQVVRGDSAAYFCASSSGVFNEQFFGPGTRLTVL.

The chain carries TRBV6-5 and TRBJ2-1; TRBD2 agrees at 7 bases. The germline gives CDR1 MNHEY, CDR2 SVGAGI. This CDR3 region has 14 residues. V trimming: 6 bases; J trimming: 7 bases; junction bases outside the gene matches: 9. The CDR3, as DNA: TGTGCCAGCAGATATGGACTAGAGACAAATGAGCAGTTCTTC. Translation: CASRYGLETNEQFF.

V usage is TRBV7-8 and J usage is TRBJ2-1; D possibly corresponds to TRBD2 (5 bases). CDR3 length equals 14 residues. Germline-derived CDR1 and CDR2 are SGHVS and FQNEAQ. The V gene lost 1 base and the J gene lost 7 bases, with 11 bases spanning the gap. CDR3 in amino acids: CASSLGGARNEQFF. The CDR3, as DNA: TGTGCCAGCAGCTTAGGGGGAGCGAGGAATGAGCAGTTCTTC.

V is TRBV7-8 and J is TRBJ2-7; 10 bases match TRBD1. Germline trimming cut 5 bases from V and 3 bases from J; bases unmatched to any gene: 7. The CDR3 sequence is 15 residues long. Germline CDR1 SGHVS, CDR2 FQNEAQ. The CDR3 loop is CASSLGTGELYEQYF. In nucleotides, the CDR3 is TGTGCCAGCAGCCTAGGGACAGGGGAGCTCTACGAGCAGTACTTC.

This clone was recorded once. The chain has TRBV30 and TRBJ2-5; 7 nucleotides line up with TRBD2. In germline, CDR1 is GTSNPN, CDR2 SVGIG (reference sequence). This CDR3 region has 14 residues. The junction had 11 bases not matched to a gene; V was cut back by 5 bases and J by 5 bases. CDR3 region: CAWDSGFSQETQYF. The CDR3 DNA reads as TGTGCCTGGGATAGCGGGTTCAGCCAGGAGACCCAGTACTTC.

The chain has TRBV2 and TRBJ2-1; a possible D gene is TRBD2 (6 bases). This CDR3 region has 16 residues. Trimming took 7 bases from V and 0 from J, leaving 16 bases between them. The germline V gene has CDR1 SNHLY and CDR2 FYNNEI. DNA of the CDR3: TGTGCCAGCATGATCGGCGGGACGTACTCCTACAATGAGCAGTTCTTC. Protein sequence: CASMIGGTYSYNEQFF.